This T cell receptor (beta chain) was recovered during a study of shared clonotypes between healthy human individuals. Across the whole study: Per donor, three plates held CD4 naive cells, three held CD4 memory, two held CD8 naive and one held CD8 memory.

Naive CD8 isolation took CD45RO-negative cells positively selected for CCR7 and excluded terminally differentiated effector memory CD45RA+ cells. Produced via immunoSEQ multiplex PCR; TCRdb's table is partial and in-frame only. The profile shows about 2.2 million clones, about 92% of them singletons. The V gene's germline CDR1 is SEHNR and CDR2 FQNEAQ (reference sequence). The CDR3 runs to 17 residues. Unmatched junction bases numbered 13, after V lost 0 bases and J lost 8 bases. The source of this sequence is a man in his late teens or twenties in good health. Some clones in this sample may be carry-over from other donors' samples. The V gene is TRBV7-9, the J gene TRBJ2-1, with 7 bases fitting TRBD1. Sequencing used naive CD8+ T cells from PBMCs. This CDR3 is CASSLAGTEEVYYEQFF. The CDR3 nucleotides are TGTGCCAGCAGCTTAGCCGGGACAGAAGAGGTTTATTATGAGCAGTTCTTC.